This T cell receptor (beta chain) was identified during a study of spatial heterogeneity in lung cancer. Time point defined: blood at routine non-recurrence follow-up after resection. The sequenced material consisted of unsorted whole RNA from tumor, nontumor lung or frozen PBMC. Using its own MiXCR run on the 5' RACE reads, TCRdb lists one record per CDR3 protein. The sample lists around 15,000 distinct CDR3 sequences, over 15% occurring once. This clonotype was found many times. The material was PBMCs, obtained at follow-up. This TCR was sampled from a male donor with early-stage non-small cell lung cancer.

The chain's CDR3 is CASSPTPQGVNYEQYF. CDR3 in DNA: TGTGCCAGTAGCCCGACCCCACAGGGGGTGAACTACGAGCAGTACTTC. The chain recombines TRBV19 with TRBJ2-7; 8 bases align to TRBD1. This CDR3 comprises 16 residues. Germline V CDR1 and CDR2: LNHDA, SQIVND (reference sequence). V was clipped by 6 bases and J by 3 bases; unmatched bases: 13. The full variable domain, rest sourced from reference TRBV19 and TRBJ2-7, is DGGITQSPKYLFRKEGQNVTLSCEQNLNHDAMYWYRQDPGQGLRLIYYSQIVNDFQKGDIAEGYSVSREKKESFPLTVTSAQKNPTAFYLCASSPTPQGVNYEQYFGPGTRLTVT.